This T cell receptor (beta chain) derives from a study of T cell responses to AZD1222 COVID-19 vaccine. The CDR3 has 15 residues. V was clipped by 9 bases and J by 3 bases, with 20 bases between them. CDR1 is LNHDA, CDR2 SQIVND, per germline (reference sequence). Assay: immunoSEQ multiplex PCR; the TCRdb copy retains only in-frame clones and omits some. The data hold fewer than 150,000 clones, with about 88% observed a single time. The sequence came from an adult who received the AZD1222 COVID-19 vaccine. The chain combines TRBV19 with TRBJ1-2, with D unresolved. The sequenced sample was peripheral blood, obtained 28 days after the second AZD1222 dose. DNA for the CDR3: TGTGCCAGCACGCCCATTTCCACGGAGGACTATGGCTACACCTTC. It encodes CASTPISTEDYGYTF.